These 6 T cell receptor beta chains share one sample of origin, sequenced in a study of Graves' ophthalmopathy and Graves' hyperthyroidism. RNA transcripts provided the template for amplifying TCR beta CDR3 regions. HTBI-primed first-round RT-PCR preceded second-round multiplex PCR. From the multiplex PCR reads, TCRdb called clonotypes with MiXCR, one entry per CDR3 protein. The sample consists of almost 750,000 distinct CDR3 sequences, roughly two fifths of them appearing once. The sequenced sample was peripheral blood. Every receptor here comes from an adult man with Graves' ophthalmopathy.

This clonotype was counted at least ten times. The chain couples TRBV7-3 to TRBJ1-2, with TRBD1 as a possible D gene (5 bases). The length of the CDR3 is 14 residues. The V gene lost 2 bases and the J gene lost 2 bases, with 9 bases spanning the gap. The germline gives CDR1 SGHTA, CDR2 FQGTGA. The CDR3 region is CASSLEGRNYGYTF. The CDR3 DNA sequence: TGTGCCAGCAGCTTAGAGGGGCGCAACTATGGCTACACCTTC.

This clonotype was counted between two and nine times. This chain uses TRBV6-2 or TRBV6-3 with TRBJ2-2, with 7 bases aligning to TRBD1. This CDR3 contains 15 residues. The germline V gene encodes CDR1 MNHEY and CDR2 SVGEGT. V was pared by 5 bases and J by 3 bases, with 6 bases of the junction left unmatched. CDR3 nucleotide sequence: TGTGCCAGCAGTCCGCAGGGGGTAGACACCGGGGAGCTGTTTTTT. Its translation is CASSPQGVDTGELFF.

This sequence joins TRBV20-1 and TRBJ1-1, with a weak D call TRBD1 (5 bases). Trimming took 5 bases from V and 4 from J, leaving 17 bases between them. Germline values: CDR1 DFQATT, CDR2 SNEGSKA (reference sequence). The CDR3 sequence is 14 residues long. CDR3 bases: TGCAGTGCTCCCGGGCCAGGGAGAGGCACTGAAGCTTTCTTT. Translating it yields CSAPGPGRGTEAFF.

This clonotype was seen only a few times. The chain couples TRBV20-1 to TRBJ2-5, with 8 positions matching TRBD2. Germline V gene lookup returns CDR1 DFQATT and CDR2 SNEGSKA (reference sequence). The CDR3 runs to 13 residues. The J segment lost 4 bases and the V segment lost 6 bases, leaving 7 bases of the junction unmatched. The CDR3 region has the DNA TGCAGTGCCTACCAAACTAGCGGAGAGACCCAGTACTTC. It encodes CSAYQTSGETQYF.

The chain employs TRBV10-3 and TRBJ1-1, with 8 bases lining up with TRBD1. CDR3 length: 14 amino acids. V gave up 10 bases and J gave up 6 bases; unmatched junction bases: 13. Looked up from germline, CDR1 is ENHRY and CDR2 is SYGVKD. CDR3 residues: CATKGRGLGAEAFF. The CDR3 bases are TGTGCCACTAAGGGCAGGGGGCTTGGAGCTGAAGCTTTCTTT.

This clonotype was seen ten or more times. The chain has TRBV29-1 and TRBJ2-7, with no clear D. Per germline, CDR1 SQVTM and CDR2 ANQGSEA. There are 12 residues in the CDR3. The V end was cut by 1 base, the J end by 8 bases, with 12 bases between. Here the CDR3 reads CSVEGPPRQQYF. The CDR3 DNA reads TGCAGCGTTGAAGGTCCCCCACGGCAGCAGTACTTC.